This entry describes one T cell receptor beta chain. The V end was cut by 4 bases, the J end by 3 bases, with 15 bases between. From germline, CDR1 is MDHEN and CDR2 SYDVKM. CDR3 length: 15 residues. The data were taken from a study of blood T cells in healthy people across ages. The use of a sample-barcoded 5' primer and a J-beta primer mix characterized a second PCR of roughly 7 to 12 cycles. TCRdb fed the 5' RACE reads into MiXCR, producing one record per CDR3 protein. The sample yields around 800,000 distinct CDR3 sequences, about 26% seen once. The same sample was also studied in work on T cells of mothers and their children. From that second work: RNA was extracted, and all of it went into cDNA synthesis at roughly 1.5 ug per 15 ul. Pairs that are related and pairs that are unrelated have TCR recombination output shaped similarly by thymic selection.

The V gene is TRBV28, the J gene TRBJ2-5; possibly TRBD2 for D (6 bases). This clonotype was sampled from a boy aged 5-17 years in good health. Sequenced sample: blood. The CDR3 reads CASSSSTGVEETQYF. The CDR3 coding sequence is TGTGCCAGCAGTTCTTCCACGGGAGTGGAAGAGACCCAGTACTTC. The whole variable domain, filled in from reference TRBV28 and TRBJ2-5, reads DVKVTQSSRYLVKRTGEKVFLECVQDMDHENMFWYRQDPGLGLRLIYFSYDVKMKEKGDIPEGYSVSREKKERFSLILESASTNQTSMYLCASSSSTGVEETQYFGPGTRLLVL.